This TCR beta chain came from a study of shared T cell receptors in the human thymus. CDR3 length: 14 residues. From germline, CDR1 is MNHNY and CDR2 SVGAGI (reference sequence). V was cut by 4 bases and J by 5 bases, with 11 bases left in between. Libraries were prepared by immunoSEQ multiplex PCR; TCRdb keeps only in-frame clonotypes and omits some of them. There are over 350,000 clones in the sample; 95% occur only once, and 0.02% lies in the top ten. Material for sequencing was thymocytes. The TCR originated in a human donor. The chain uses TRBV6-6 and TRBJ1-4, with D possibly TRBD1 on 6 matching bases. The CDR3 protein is CASSSDRINEKLFF. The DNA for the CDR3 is TGTGCCAGCAGTTCGGACAGAATCAATGAAAAACTGTTTTTT.